Following are 8 T cell receptor beta chains from one sample sequenced in a study of blood T cells in healthy people across ages. PCR was performed a second time for about 7 to 12 cycles using a sample-barcoded 5' primer and a J-beta primer mix. TCRdb passed the 5' RACE reads through MiXCR, listing each CDR3 protein once. The top ten hold 50% to 65% of the sample, which has 380,000 or so distinct CDR3 sequences, approximately 52% seen once. Sequencing was carried out using blood. The origin of the receptors is a man in his fifties or sixties in good health.

The CDR3 nucleotides read TGTGCCAGCACCCTTAGGGTGAGCAATCAGCCCCAGCATTTT. Protein: CASTLRVSNQPQHF. The chain carries TRBV5-7 and TRBJ1-5, with no clear D. TRBV5-7 carries the ORF label, with uncertain function. Trimming pared 6 bases from V and 1 base from J, leaving 11 bases between. This CDR3 has 14 amino acids.

Notes on this clonotype: A much larger clone lies one base from this, so it may be a read error. The chain carries TRBV7-2 and TRBJ2-7, with TRBD2 matching over 11 bases. Germline lookup yields CDR1 SGHTA and CDR2 FQGNSA. This CDR3 region has 17 residues. Germline trimming cut 1 base from V and 7 bases from J; bases unmatched to any gene: 12. CDR3 nucleotides: TGTGCCAGCAGCTTAGTAGGTCGCAGACTAGCGGGGAATGAGCAGTACTTC. It codes for CASSLVGRRLAGNEQYF. The full variable domain, with the rest looked up from reference TRBV7-2 and TRBJ2-7, is GAGVSQSPSNKVTEKGKDVELRCDPISGHTALYWYRQSLGQGLEFLIYFQGNSAPDKSGLPSDRFSAERTGGSVSTLTIQRTQQEDSAVYLCASSLVGRRLAGNEQYFGPGTRLTVT.

The gene calls are TRBV28 and TRBJ1-4; 7 bases align to TRBD1. In germline, CDR1 is MDHEN, CDR2 SYDVKM. J lost 8 bases, V lost 6 bases, and 9 bases had no gene match. The length of the CDR3 is 14 residues. The CDR3 spells CASRQGTAGEKLFF. CDR3 sequence (DNA): TGTGCCAGCAGGCAAGGGACAGCCGGGGAAAAACTGTTTTTT.

This clonotype has at least ten counts. V is TRBV7-9 and J is TRBJ2-5; TRBD1 matches at 7 bases. CDR1 and CDR2 from the germline V gene are SEHNR and FQNEAQ (reference sequence). Germline trimming cut 5 bases from V and 5 bases from J; bases unmatched to any gene: 14. The CDR3 totals 16 residues. This CDR3 reads CASSTRSQGNWETQYF. The CDR3 region has the DNA TGTGCCAGCAGCACCCGTTCACAGGGGAACTGGGAGACCCAGTACTTC.

Details on this clonotype: A read error may explain this, as a much larger clone is one base away. The chain joins TRBV10-3 to TRBJ2-4, with 14 bases matching TRBD2. The junction had 9 bases not matched to a gene; V was cut back by 4 bases and J by 13 bases. The CDR3 covers 15 residues. The germline gives CDR1 ENHRY, CDR2 SYGVKD. DNA of the CDR3: TGTGCCATCAGTGGACTAGCGGGAGGGCGGGAGGCCCAGTACTTC. Its translation: CAISGLAGGREAQYF.

This chain uses TRBV28 with TRBJ2-6; unclear D gene. In germline, CDR1 is MDHEN, CDR2 SYDVKM. V lost 6 bases to trimming and J lost 1 base, with 13 bases between them. The CDR3 loop spans 16 amino acids. This chain's CDR3 is CASRKDRASGANVLTF. In nucleotides, the CDR3 is TGTGCCAGCAGGAAGGACCGCGCATCTGGGGCCAACGTCCTGACTTTC.

This chain connects TRBV6-2 or TRBV6-3 to TRBJ2-3; 14 nucleotides match TRBD2. Trimming at V came to 7 bases and at J to 4 bases, leaving 19 bases not matched to a gene. There are 20 residues in the CDR3. The germline CDR1 and CDR2 sequences are MNHEY and SVGEGT. The CDR3 coding sequence is TGTGCCAGCACAATAAGACCCTCCGGGACTAGCGGGAGAAGGGCAGATACGCAGTATTTT. Amino acid sequence: CASTIRPSGTSGRRADTQYF.

This clonotype has a handful of counts. The chain couples TRBV11-2 to TRBJ1-6, with 8 bases aligning to TRBD1. The CDR3 is made up of 15 amino acids. Germline lookup yields CDR1 SGHAT and CDR2 FQNNGV. Unmatched junction bases numbered 1, after V lost 0 bases and J lost 6 bases. The DNA of the CDR3 is TGTGCCAGCAGCTTAGAGACAGGGGTTAATTCACCCCTCCACTTT. Translated, it gives CASSLETGVNSPLHF.